Shown below are 19 T cell receptor beta chains from a single sample sequenced in a study of T cell changes during pregnancy in multiple sclerosis. Profiling relied on immunoSEQ multiplex PCR, and the TCRdb table lists in-frame clones only, not all of them. The data contain approximately 100,000 clones, roughly nine tenths of them singletons. The specimen comprised peripheral blood, sampled before pregnancy. The receptor set was obtained from a female donor with multiple sclerosis, enrolled in a pregnancy study.

This chain joins TRBV7-9 and TRBJ2-3, with 12 bases aligning to TRBD2. V shed 1 base and J 4 bases; nucleotides not matched to a gene: 3. Looked up from germline, CDR1 is SEHNR and CDR2 is FQNEAQ (reference sequence). This CDR3 has 16 amino acids. The chain's CDR3 is CASSLDRTSGADTQYF. In DNA form, the CDR3 reads TGTGCCAGCAGCTTAGATCGGACTAGCGGGGCAGATACGCAGTATTTT.

The chain links TRBV7-6 to TRBJ2-7, with 10 positions matching TRBD2. V lost 5 bases to trimming and J lost 6 bases; unmatched junction nucleotides: 10. This CDR3 has 15 amino acids. The germline V gene has CDR1 SGHVS and CDR2 FNYEAQ. The CDR3 DNA reads as TGTGCCAGCAGCCGGCTAGCGGGAGTTTCTGGCGAGCAGTACTTC. Amino acids: CASSRLAGVSGEQYF.

V is TRBV27 and J is TRBJ2-5; D is perhaps TRBD2 (6 bases). Deletions cut 0 bases from V and 4 bases from J, with 9 bases between. This CDR3 has 14 residues. The V gene's germline CDR1 is MNHEY and CDR2 SMNVEV (reference sequence). CDR3 DNA sequence: TGTGCCAGCAGTTTATCACCCGGGAGAGAGACCCAGTACTTC. Translation: CASSLSPGRETQYF.

The chain employs TRBV28 and TRBJ1-2; maybe TRBD1 (6 bases). This CDR3 contains 13 residues. Germline lookup yields CDR1 MDHEN and CDR2 SYDVKM. Trimming left V 4 bases short and J 5 bases short, with 11 bases between. The CDR3 sequence is CASSSWTVYGYTF. The CDR3 nucleotides are TGTGCCAGCAGTTCCTGGACAGTATATGGCTACACCTTC.

This clone was seen once. V is TRBV30 and J is TRBJ1-1, with D tentatively TRBD1 (6 bases). Germline values: CDR1 GTSNPN, CDR2 SVGIG (reference sequence). This CDR3 has 13 residues. V dropped 1 base and J dropped 1 base, with 7 bases sitting between them. CDR3 nucleotides: TGTGCCTGGAGTGCACAGGGGAACACTGAAGCTTTCTTT. Its protein product is CAWSAQGNTEAFF.

The gene calls are TRBV5-1 and TRBJ1-5; 7 nucleotides agree with TRBD1. Trimming took 7 bases from V and 3 from J; bases not matched to a gene: 7. The germline V gene has CDR1 SGHRS and CDR2 YFSETQ. The CDR3 sequence is 14 residues long. The CDR3 nucleotides read TGCGCCAGCTCGACTACAGGGGTCAATCAGCCCCAGCATTTT. Amino acids: CASSTTGVNQPQHF.

The gene calls are TRBV5-1 and TRBJ2-5; TRBD1 might be the D (5 bases). The CDR3 is 15 residues long. V was shortened by 0 bases and J by 2 bases, with 11 bases between the two germline ends. Germline assignment: CDR1 SGHRS and CDR2 YFSETQ. The CDR3 nucleotides are TGCGCCAGCAGCTTGGAAAGGGGTTCGCAAGAGACCCAGTACTTC. Amino acids: CASSLERGSQETQYF.

The V gene is TRBV5-1, the J gene TRBJ1-6; 8 bases map to TRBD1. CDR1 is SGHRS, CDR2 YFSETQ, per germline. Trimming took 3 bases from V and 2 from J; bases not matched to a gene: 1. This CDR3 spans 15 amino acids. The DNA for the CDR3 is TGCGCCAGCAGCTCGGGACAGGCCTATAATTCACCCCTCCACTTT. Its protein is CASSSGQAYNSPLHF.

The rearrangement joins TRBV5-1 to TRBJ2-7, with 7 nucleotides matching TRBD1. V lost 6 bases, J lost 2 bases, and 8 bases stayed unmatched. This CDR3 comprises 14 residues. Germline V gene lookup returns CDR1 SGHRS and CDR2 YFSETQ. The CDR3 DNA sequence: TGCGCCAGCACGTCCGACAGGGCGACCTACGAGCAGTACTTC. This sequence encodes CASTSDRATYEQYF.

The V gene is TRBV5-1, the J gene TRBJ2-3; D gene ambiguous. In germline, CDR1 is SGHRS, CDR2 YFSETQ. The CDR3 is made up of 13 amino acids. The V end lost 4 bases, the J end lost 3 bases, and 9 bases lay between the germline ends. In DNA form, the CDR3 reads TGCGCCAGCAGCCTCGAGCCTACAGATACGCAGTATTTT. This translates into CASSLEPTDTQYF. Filled out from reference TRBV5-1 and TRBJ2-3, the complete variable domain reads KAGVTQTPRYLIKTRGQQVTLSCSPISGHRSVSWYQQTPGQGLQFLFEYFSETQRNKGNFPGRFSGRQFSNSRSEMNVSTLELGDSALYLCASSLEPTDTQYFGPGTRLTVL.

This chain joins TRBV7-8 and TRBJ1-1; D not resolved. This CDR3 spans 16 amino acids. The germline V and J ends were trimmed by 0 bases and 0 bases, with 11 bases remaining between them. Germline V gene lookup returns CDR1 SGHVS and CDR2 FQNEAQ. In DNA form, the CDR3 reads TGTGCCAGCAGCTTAGCCCCACAGAGAGTGAACACTGAAGCTTTCTTT. Translating gives CASSLAPQRVNTEAFF.

V is TRBV6-1 and J is TRBJ2-5, with D possibly TRBD1 on 5 matching bases. Germline V gives CDR1 MNHNS, CDR2 SASEGT. The CDR3 covers 15 residues. Deletions cut 11 bases from V and 6 bases from J, with 25 bases between. CDR3: CAASIELGVMKTQYF. The CDR3 DNA is TGTGCCGCCTCTATCGAATTAGGGGTTATGAAGACCCAGTACTTC.

This clone was seen once. The chain carries TRBV7-9 and TRBJ1-6, with a weak D call TRBD1 (5 bases). CDR1 SEHNR and CDR2 FQNEAQ come from the germline V gene (reference sequence). The germline V and J ends were trimmed by 1 base and 6 bases, with 10 bases remaining between them. CDR3 size: 15 residues. The CDR3 protein is CASSLVQAVNSPLHF. DNA for the CDR3: TGTGCCAGCAGCTTAGTACAGGCCGTTAATTCACCCCTCCACTTT.

This clone appeared a single time. The chain uses TRBV27 and TRBJ2-2; 7 bases agree with TRBD1. The CDR3 extends over 16 amino acids. Germline CDR1 is MNHEY and CDR2 is SMNVEV (reference sequence). Trimming at V came to 3 bases and at J to 6 bases, leaving 10 bases not matched to a gene. CDR3 region: CASSFRDRGSSGELFF. The CDR3 DNA reads as TGTGCCAGCAGTTTCCGGGACAGAGGGTCGTCCGGGGAGCTGTTTTTT.

The J gene is TRBJ1-2, the V gene TRBV11-3; D unclear. Trimming removed 5 bases at V and 4 bases at J, with 11 bases between. CDR1 is SGHNT and CDR2 is YENEEA in the germline V gene. This CDR3 is built from 13 residues. CDR3 bases: TGTGCCAGCAGCGACAAAACTTCCTATGGCTACACCTTC. Translating it yields CASSDKTSYGYTF.

The chain joins TRBV19 to TRBJ1-1; D perhaps matches TRBD1 (6 bases). Between the trimmed V and J ends, which lost 7 bases and 5 bases, there was a span of 14 bases. CDR1 is LNHDA, CDR2 SQIVND, per germline (reference sequence). The CDR3 runs 13 residues. The CDR3 DNA is TGTGCCAGTAAACAGGGAGTGGGAACTGAAGCTTTCTTT. This encodes CASKQGVGTEAFF.

The V call is TRBV27, the J call TRBJ2-1; D is possibly TRBD2 (6 bases). V lost 4 bases, J lost 5 bases, and 12 bases lay in between. CDR3 length: 14 residues. Germline loops: CDR1 MNHEY, CDR2 SMNVEV (reference sequence). In DNA, the CDR3 is TGTGCCAGCAGTTCCGCGGGACGCAACAATGAGCAGTTCTTC. As protein: CASSSAGRNNEQFF.

This chain connects TRBV7-2 to TRBJ2-3; a possible D gene is TRBD1 (5 bases). The CDR3 runs 15 residues. Trimming stripped 7 bases from V and 0 bases from J, with 14 bases between. Germline values: CDR1 SGHTA, CDR2 FQGNSA. CDR3 bases: TGTGCCAGCACCCCAACAGGAATTAGCACAGATACGCAGTATTTT. Its translation is CASTPTGISTDTQYF.

V is TRBV7-2 and J is TRBJ2-1; TRBD2 matches at 8 bases. Germline CDR1 SGHTA, CDR2 FQGNSA. The CDR3 is 14 amino acids. V trimming: 4 bases; J trimming: 7 bases; junction bases outside the gene matches: 6. The CDR3 sequence is CASSYRGGPNEQFF. CDR3 bases: TGTGCCAGCAGCTACCGGGGGGGCCCAAATGAGCAGTTCTTC.